A single sample gave rise to the 26 T cell receptor beta chains below, sequenced in a study of regulatory T cells in long-lasting Graves disease (dated by TCRdb to about 2021). What this sample's time point label stands for: newly diagnosed GD, antithyroid drugs for less than 3 months. For both TCR sequencing and RNA sequencing, RNA was extracted from PBMCs using TRIzol. Library generation was performed with multiplex PCR. The sample was run on an Illumina HiSeq 4000. CDR3 regions were amplified by Arm-PCR with iRepertoire HTBI primers to construct TCR beta libraries. TCRdb passed the public sequencing reads through fastp at Q25 and MiXCR, retaining productive beta sequences. All rows with the same CDR3 protein become a single entry with the most common DNA and genes. The sample includes 200,000 to 250,000 distinct CDR3 sequences, with around 19% observed a single time. 22% of the sample rests with the top ten.

Sequencing used peripheral blood mononuclear cells (PBMCs), obtained at new diagnosis, from a patient treated with antithyroid drugs. The receptors come from a female donor with Graves disease.

A few counts support this clonotype. The rearrangement joins TRBV7-8 to TRBJ1-5; no definite D call. Per the germline V gene, CDR1 is SGHVS and CDR2 is FQNEAQ. This CDR3 comprises 14 residues. Trimming took off 0 bases at V and 11 bases at J, with 14 bases between the two ends. The CDR3 DNA reads TGTGCCAGCAGCTTAGCGGTGTCCCTTGGGACCCAGCATTTT. Its translation: CASSLAVSLGTQHF. The whole variable domain, remainder taken from reference TRBV7-8 and TRBJ1-5, is GAGVSQSPRYKVAKRGQDVALRCDPISGHVSLFWYQQALGQGPEFLTYFQNEAQLDKSGLPSDRFFAERPEGSVSTLKIQRTQQEDSAVYLCASSLAVSLGTQHFGDGTRLSIL.

This clonotype was counted at least ten times. The chain has TRBV6-1 and TRBJ2-5; 8 bases map to TRBD1. Germline V CDR1 and CDR2: MNHNS, SASEGT. Trimming removed 6 bases from V and 5 bases from J; junction bases left unmatched: 11. CDR3 size: 15 residues. The CDR3 sequence: CASSSNQGARETQYF. The CDR3 DNA reads TGTGCCAGCAGCTCTAACCAGGGGGCACGGGAGACCCAGTACTTC.

This clonotype has only a few counts. This rearrangement joins TRBV25-1 to TRBJ2-1; D gene ambiguous. The CDR3 extends over 16 amino acids. V was cut by 2 bases and J by 3 bases, with 14 bases left in between. Germline CDR1 reads MGHDK; CDR2 reads SYGVNS. This CDR3 is CASSEQAASSYNEQFF. DNA for the CDR3: TGTGCCAGCAGTGAACAGGCGGCGTCTAGCTACAATGAGCAGTTCTTC.

This clonotype came up many times. V is TRBV2 and J is TRBJ1-2, with 8 bases lining up with TRBD1. CDR1 is SNHLY, CDR2 FYNNEI, per germline. V dropped 6 bases and J dropped 1; count of bases not matched to a gene: 4. The CDR3 consists of 14 residues. The CDR3 loop is CASRYGQGNYGYTF. For the CDR3, the DNA is TGTGCCAGCAGATACGGACAGGGTAACTATGGCTACACCTTC.

As regards this clonotype: A far larger clone is off by one base, so a read error is likely. The chain employs TRBV6-9 and TRBJ2-6, with TRBD2 identical over 13 bases. Germline CDR1 and CDR2: MNHGY and SVAAGI. The CDR3 spans 15 residues. CDR3 nucleotide sequence: TGTGTCAGCAGGACTAGCGGGAGTGGGGCCAACGTCCTGACTTTC. Translated, it gives CVSRTSGSGANVLTF.

This clonotype was seen a handful of times. The chain recombines TRBV5-1 with TRBJ2-5, with 11 bases lining up with TRBD1. The J segment lost 3 bases and the V segment lost 4 bases, leaving 5 bases of the junction unmatched. Germline V gene data show CDR1 as SGHRS and CDR2 as YFSETQ. This CDR3 has 15 residues. The chain's CDR3 is CASSPGDRGKETQYF. For the CDR3, the DNA is TGCGCCAGCAGCCCGGGGGACAGGGGGAAAGAGACCCAGTACTTC.

This clonotype was seen at least ten times. The rearrangement uses TRBV7-3 and TRBJ2-3, with no clear D. The CDR3 consists of 14 residues. Trimming stripped 4 bases from V and 0 bases from J, with 8 bases between. Looked up from germline, CDR1 is SGHTA and CDR2 is FQGTGA. The CDR3 nucleotides are TGTGCCAGCAGCTCACTCTCCAGCACAGATACGCAGTATTTT. Protein sequence: CASSSLSSTDTQYF.

This clonotype was detected ten times or more. V is TRBV6-1 and J is TRBJ2-1; TRBD2 matches at 7 bases. The CDR3 sequence is 14 residues long. The J segment lost 8 bases and the V segment lost 7 bases, leaving 11 bases of the junction unmatched. Germline CDR1 MNHNS, CDR2 SASEGT. CDR3 loop: CASIGEGRLDEQFF. The CDR3 region has the DNA TGTGCCAGCATAGGGGAGGGTAGGCTGGATGAGCAGTTCTTC.

The V and J genes are TRBV7-9 and TRBJ2-5, with D tentatively TRBD1 or TRBD2 (5 bases each). This CDR3 is built from 15 residues. With 5 bases removed from V and 5 bases from J, the gap between germline ends came to 18 bases. From germline, CDR1 is SEHNR and CDR2 FQNEAQ (reference sequence). CDR3 nucleotide sequence: TGTGCCAGCAGCAGGTCCGGGACCCTCGGCGAGACCCAGTACTTC. Its protein is CASSRSGTLGETQYF. Full variable domain (outside the CDR3, taken from reference TRBV7-9 and TRBJ2-5): DTGVSQNPRHKITKRGQNVTFRCDPISEHNRLYWYRQTLGQGPEFLTYFQNEAQLEKSRLLSDRFSAERPKGSFSTLEIQRTEQGDSAMYLCASSRSGTLGETQYFGPGTRLLVL.

This clonotype appeared many times. This chain's CDR3 is CAWGTLSRNNEQFF. Written as DNA, the CDR3 is TGTGCCTGGGGGACTCTAAGTCGGAACAATGAGCAGTTCTTC. The chain has TRBV30 and TRBJ2-1; perhaps TRBD2 as D (6 bases). The germline V and J ends were trimmed by 5 bases and 5 bases, with 16 bases remaining between them. Per germline, CDR1 GTSNPN and CDR2 SVGIG (reference sequence). This CDR3 has 14 residues.

This clonotype was detected a few times. One junction end does not reproduce the germline sequence, and a read error may be involved. The chain has TRBV11-1 and TRBJ2-3; D is uncertain. The germline V gene has CDR1 SGHAT and CDR2 FQDESV (reference sequence). This CDR3 has 16 residues. CDR3 amino acids: CASSQVPLTYTDTQYF. The CDR3, as DNA: TGCGCCAGCAGCCAAGTACCCCTCACTTACACAGATACGCAGTATTTT.

This clonotype was found many times. J is TRBJ2-3 and V is TRBV10-3; 13 bases line up with TRBD2. This CDR3 has 15 residues. Germline V gene sequence: CDR1 ENHRY, CDR2 SYGVKD. The V and J ends lost 4 bases and 4 bases, in that order; junction bases with no gene match: 2. The CDR3 nucleotides are TGTGCCATCAGTGGACTAGCGGGAGGTTCAGATACGCAGTATTTT. Its translation: CAISGLAGGSDTQYF.

This clonotype was observed at least ten times. V gene TRBV12-3 or TRBV12-4 combines with J gene TRBJ1-3; TRBD1 matches at 8 bases. Unmatched junction bases numbered 4, after V lost 11 bases and J lost 4 bases. The CDR3 contains 12 residues. CDR3 in DNA: TGTGCCGGAACAGGGGGAGGAAACACCATATATTTT. Translated: CAGTGGGNTIYF.

There are a few counts of this clonotype. This chain uses TRBV4-1 with TRBJ2-4, with 11 bases aligning to TRBD2. The CDR3 runs 21 residues. Germline values: CDR1 MGHRA, CDR2 YSYEKL. The trim removed 0 bases at V and 1 base at J, leaving 14 bases unmatched. CDR3 sequence reads: CASSQEPRELAGDWAKNIQYF. The CDR3 DNA is TGCGCCAGCAGCCAAGAACCTAGGGAACTAGCGGGAGATTGGGCCAAAAACATTCAGTACTTC.

Ten or more counts support this clonotype. The genes are TRBV24-1 and TRBJ1-1; possibly TRBD1 for D (5 bases). The germline CDR1 and CDR2 sequences are KGHDR and SFDVKD. V shed 2 bases and J shed 8 bases, with 8 bases lying between them. The CDR3 has 12 residues. This CDR3 is CATSDSGKEAFF. For the CDR3, the DNA is TGTGCCACCAGTGATTCAGGGAAGGAAGCTTTCTTT.

This clonotype was counted many times. This chain links TRBV6-1 with TRBJ2-2; D unclear. The CDR3 sequence is 15 residues long. Germline values: CDR1 MNHNS, CDR2 SASEGT. Trimming cost V 1 base and J 3 bases, with 9 bases left between them. The CDR3 protein is CASSEGGRHTGELFF. CDR3 nucleotides: TGTGCCAGCAGTGAAGGAGGTCGACACACCGGGGAGCTGTTTTTT.

This clonotype was seen many times. This chain links TRBV5-6 with TRBJ1-1; D remains ambiguous. The V gene lost 4 bases and the J gene lost 5 bases, with 12 bases spanning the gap. This CDR3 has 13 amino acids. Per germline, CDR1 SGHDT and CDR2 YYEEEE. The CDR3 protein is CASSEGVGTEAFF. The DNA of the CDR3 is TGTGCCAGCAGCGAGGGCGTGGGGACTGAAGCTTTCTTT.

Many counts were recorded for this clonotype. The V gene is TRBV11-2, the J gene TRBJ2-1, with D unresolved. The CDR3 length is 11 residues. The germline V gene encodes CDR1 SGHAT and CDR2 FQNNGV. V was pared by 4 bases and J by 4 bases, with 2 bases between. CDR3 coding DNA: TGTGCCAGCAGCTGGTACAATGAGCAGTTCTTC. Amino acid sequence: CASSWYNEQFF.

This clonotype has just a few counts. The chain uses TRBV6-5 and TRBJ2-3; D gene ambiguous. Germline loops: CDR1 MNHEY, CDR2 SVGAGI. The CDR3 length is 13 residues. V lost 4 bases to trimming and J lost 8 bases, with 13 bases between them. CDR3 sequence (DNA): TGTGCCAGCAGTTCCCCGAGGCCGGGTACGCAGTATTTT. Its protein product is CASSSPRPGTQYF.

This chain joins TRBV3-1 and TRBJ2-1; 9 bases line up with TRBD2. V shed 3 bases, J shed 2 bases, and the junction held 14 bases outside the gene matches. Germline V gives CDR1 LGHDT, CDR2 YNNKEL (reference sequence). This CDR3 spans 19 amino acids. The CDR3 reads CASSQTPTHSGRTYNEQFF. CDR3 bases: TGTGCCAGCAGCCAGACACCCACTCATAGCGGGAGAACCTACAATGAGCAGTTCTTC.

This clonotype was observed a handful of times. This chain connects TRBV7-3 to TRBJ2-2; 8 bases agree with TRBD2. The CDR3 has 16 amino acids. J lost 6 bases, V lost 6 bases, and 12 bases had no gene match. The germline gives CDR1 SGHTA, CDR2 FQGTGA. This CDR3 is CASSQGPAGVAGELFF. CDR3 sequence (DNA): TGTGCCAGCAGTCAAGGCCCAGCGGGAGTCGCCGGGGAGCTGTTTTTT.

This clonotype was observed at least ten times. The genes are TRBV2 and TRBJ2-1; D ambiguous. The CDR3 is made up of 13 amino acids. Trimming shortened V by 7 bases and J by 2 bases, and 9 bases separated the two germline ends. Germline V gene lookup returns CDR1 SNHLY and CDR2 FYNNEI. The CDR3 protein is CASMGGTYNEQFF. The CDR3 nucleotides read TGTGCCAGCATGGGTGGGACCTACAATGAGCAGTTCTTC.

This clonotype was detected many times. The V call is TRBV3-1, the J call TRBJ2-3; possibly TRBD1 for D (6 bases). V dropped 0 bases and J dropped 10 bases, with 17 bases sitting between them. Germline lookup yields CDR1 LGHDT and CDR2 YNNKEL (reference sequence). The CDR3 covers 15 residues. For the CDR3, the DNA is TGTGCCAGCAGCCAAGAAAGGGTCGGGACATCCCCGCAGTATTTT. Its translation is CASSQERVGTSPQYF.

This clonotype was recorded at least ten times. This chain uses TRBV4-3 with TRBJ2-7; tentative D call: TRBD1 (5 bases). V gave up 2 bases and J gave up 5 bases, with 10 bases separating them. The CDR3 spans 13 residues. CDR1 is LGHNA, CDR2 YSLEER, per germline. The DNA of the CDR3 is TGCGCCAGCAGCCAATCACAGGATCACGAGCAGTACTTC. This gives the protein CASSQSQDHEQYF.

This clonotype has a count of ten or more. The V and J genes are TRBV6-2 or TRBV6-3 and TRBJ1-1; D is unresolved. Trimming removed 5 bases at V and 4 bases at J, with 14 bases between. Germline assignment: CDR1 MNHEY and CDR2 SVGEGT. The CDR3 is 14 residues long. As DNA, the CDR3 is TGTGCCAGCAGTCCCTCCCGAGGGCTCACTGAAGCTTTCTTT. It specifies CASSPSRGLTEAFF.

Comment on this clonotype: Being one base from a much bigger clone, this may be a read error. This chain links TRBV6-2 or TRBV6-3 with TRBJ2-7, with TRBD2 matching over 10 bases. The CDR3 sequence is 18 residues long. Germline CDR1 MNHEY, CDR2 SVGEGT. The ends lost 5 bases at V and 7 bases at J; junction bases unmatched: 20. CDR3 amino acids: CASSRGTSALSSYNEQYF. CDR3 DNA sequence: TGTGCCAGCAGTCGGGGGACTAGCGCCCTAAGCTCCTACAATGAGCAGTACTTC.